This is a list of T cell receptor beta chains from one sample in a study of CD8+ T cells in alopecia areata. The table came from immunoSEQ multiplex PCR; TCRdb's copy has only in-frame clones and leaves some out. The table has about 120,000 clones, about 54% seen once. Here the sequenced sample was CD8+ T cells sorted from blood, taken at week 4, from a patient treated with tofacitinib. These receptor sequences come from a human donor with alopecia areata. CDR3s include the opening cysteine and the closing phenylalanine or tryptophan. The D gene is left open where the match is weak. Expanded clones are given a class, and other clones once, few, many or no size at all.

V gene	D gene	J gene	clone size	CDR3 DNA	CDR3 protein
TRBV27	.	TRBJ2-7	.	TGTGCCAGCAGTTTAGGGGGAATCGGGGAGCAGTACTTC	CASSLGGIGEQYF
TRBV29-1	.	TRBJ1-4	.	TGCAGCGTTCTACAGGGAAAACTGTTTTTT	CSVLQGKLFF
TRBV9	.	TRBJ1-6	once	TGTGCCAGCAGCGTAGCATCGGTCCTTTATAATTCACCCCTCCACTTT	CASSVASVLYNSPLHF
TRBV7-9	.	TRBJ1-2	few	TGTGCCAGCAGCTTAGTACCTAGCCCGGCAGGCAACTATGGCTACACCTTC	CASSLVPSPAGNYGYTF
TRBV23-1	TRBD1	TRBJ1-5	.	TGCGCCAGCAGTCAAGTCGACAGGGGTGATCAGCCCCAGCATTTT	CASSQVDRGDQPQHF
TRBV30	.	TRBJ2-1	once	TGTGCCTTGTCGCCTGAGCAGTTCTTC	CALSPEQFF
TRBV4-1	.	TRBJ1-1	.	TGCGCCAGCAGCCCTTCCTTGGGGAACACTGAAGCTTTCTTT	CASSPSLGNTEAFF
TRBV12-5	.	TRBJ2-5	once	TGTGCTAGTGGAACGGGGGCTTCAGGAGAGACCCAGTACTTC	CASGTGASGETQYF
TRBV29-1	.	TRBJ2-5	.	TGCAGCGTTGTCGCTAGCGACACCCAAGAGACCCAGTACTTC	CSVVASDTQETQYF
TRBV10-3	.	TRBJ1-5	.	TGTGCCATCAGTGCCCCGGACAGCCCCAATCAGCCCCAGCATTTT	CAISAPDSPNQPQHF
TRBV7-2	.	TRBJ2-7	.	TGTGCCAGCAGCTTAGATCCAAGCCCCTACGAGCAGTACTTC	CASSLDPSPYEQYF
TRBV30	TRBD1	TRBJ1-1	.	TGTGCCCTTGGACAGGGCGGTGAAGCTTTCTTT	CALGQGGEAFF
TRBV2	.	TRBJ2-1	few	TGTGCCAGCAGTGCCGGGATATACAATGAGCAGTTCTTC	CASSAGIYNEQFF